Below, one T cell receptor beta chain is given with its context. Its antigen is not known. The data stem from a study of T cells in Graves' hyperthyroidism and ophthalmopathy. RNA transcripts gave rise to amplified TCR beta CDR3 regions. Initially, a first-round RT-PCR of the TCR CDR3 employed the HTBI primer set. Each CDR3 protein is one row after TCRdb ran MiXCR on the multiplex PCR reads. The repertoire holds fewer than 650,000 distinct CDR3 sequences, 13% to 15% seen once, with over 6% in the top ten. Study results and caveats: A model of 13 V-J features distinguished ophthalmopathy from stable hyperthyroidism.

CDR3 length equals 14 residues. Trimming removed 0 bases from V and 15 bases from J; junction bases left unmatched: 7. The V gene's germline CDR1 is MNHEY and CDR2 SMNVEV (reference sequence). Active moderate-to-severe ophthalmopathy, Clinical Activity Score at least 3, NOSPECS at least 4, under 3 months' duration. The diagnoses drew upon clinical symptoms, serum thyroxine and TRAb, thyroid ultrasound and orbital computed tomography. An approximately 10 ml volume of fresh peripheral blood provided the PBMCs. Material for sequencing was blood. The chain recombines TRBV27 with TRBJ2-1; 11 bases fit TRBD2. This sequence was found in a woman in her late teens or twenties with Graves' ophthalmopathy. CDR3 residues: CASSLSLAGGGLFF. CDR3 bases: TGTGCCAGCAGTTTATCCTTAGCGGGAGGGGGGCTGTTCTTC.